This T cell receptor (beta chain) came from a study of T-cell memory formation after mild COVID-19. The germline V gene encodes CDR1 MNHEY and CDR2 SMNVEV (reference sequence). V was shortened by 2 bases and J by 0 bases, with 6 bases between the two germline ends. This CDR3 has 14 residues. TCRdb redid the calling of the 5' RACE reads with MiXCR, one entry per CDR3 protein. The sample yields 150,000 or so distinct CDR3 sequences, around a third seen once. The V gene is TRBV27, the J gene TRBJ2-3; no clear D gene. The sample taken for sequencing was PBMCs or a T cell subset sorted from them (not recorded which). The origin of this receptor is an adult woman who had mild COVID-19 (a few samples of this study predate the infection). Cell type and time point are not known. The CDR3 spells CASSLSISTDTQYF. The CDR3, as DNA: TGTGCCAGCAGTTTAAGTATTAGCACAGATACGCAGTATTTT.